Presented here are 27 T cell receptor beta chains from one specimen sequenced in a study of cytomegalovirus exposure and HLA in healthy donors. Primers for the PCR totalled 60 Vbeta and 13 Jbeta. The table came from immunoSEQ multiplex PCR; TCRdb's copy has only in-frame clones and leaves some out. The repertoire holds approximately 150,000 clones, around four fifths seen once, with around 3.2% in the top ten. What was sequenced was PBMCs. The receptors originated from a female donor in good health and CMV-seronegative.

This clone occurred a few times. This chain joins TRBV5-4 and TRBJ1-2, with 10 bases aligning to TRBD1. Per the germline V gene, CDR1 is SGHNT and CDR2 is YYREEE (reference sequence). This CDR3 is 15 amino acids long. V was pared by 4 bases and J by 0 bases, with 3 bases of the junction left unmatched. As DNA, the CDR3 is TGTGCCAGCAGCGCCGGACAGGGGGCTAACTATGGCTACACCTTC. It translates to CASSAGQGANYGYTF. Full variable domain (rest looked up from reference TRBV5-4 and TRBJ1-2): ETGVTQSPTHLIKTRGQQVTLRCSSQSGHNTVSWYQQALGQGPQFIFQYYREEENGRGNFPPRFSGLQFPNYSSELNVNALELDDSALYLCASSAGQGANYGYTFGSGTRLTVV.

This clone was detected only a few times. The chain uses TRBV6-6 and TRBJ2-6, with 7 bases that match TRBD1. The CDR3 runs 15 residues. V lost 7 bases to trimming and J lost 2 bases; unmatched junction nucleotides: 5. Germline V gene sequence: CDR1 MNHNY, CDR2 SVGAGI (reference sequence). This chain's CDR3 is CASTPTGAGANVLTF. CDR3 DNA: TGTGCCAGCACACCAACAGGGGCTGGGGCCAACGTCCTGACTTTC.

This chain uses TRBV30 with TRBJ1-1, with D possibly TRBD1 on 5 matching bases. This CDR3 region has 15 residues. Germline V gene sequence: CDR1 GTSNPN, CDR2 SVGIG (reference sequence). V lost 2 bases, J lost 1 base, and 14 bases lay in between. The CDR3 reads CAWSRTGRGNTEAFF. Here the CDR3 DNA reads TGTGCCTGGAGTCGGACGGGGCGGGGGAACACTGAAGCTTTCTTT.

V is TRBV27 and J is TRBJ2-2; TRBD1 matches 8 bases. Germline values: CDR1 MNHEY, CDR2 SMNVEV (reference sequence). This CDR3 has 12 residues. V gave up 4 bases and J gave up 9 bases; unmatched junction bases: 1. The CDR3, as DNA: TGTGCCAGCAGTTCAGGGGGCCGGGAGCTGTTTTTT. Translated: CASSSGGRELFF.

CDR3 nucleotide sequence: TGCGCCAGCACCCGCGTTTTCGCCCGGACAGGGACGAACACCGGGGAGCTGTTTTTT. Translating gives CASTRVFARTGTNTGELFF. V usage is TRBV4-1 and J usage is TRBJ2-2, with 8 bases aligning to TRBD1. Germline loops: CDR1 MGHRA, CDR2 YSYEKL. The length of the CDR3 is 19 residues. The J segment lost 0 bases and the V segment lost 7 bases, leaving 16 bases of the junction unmatched.

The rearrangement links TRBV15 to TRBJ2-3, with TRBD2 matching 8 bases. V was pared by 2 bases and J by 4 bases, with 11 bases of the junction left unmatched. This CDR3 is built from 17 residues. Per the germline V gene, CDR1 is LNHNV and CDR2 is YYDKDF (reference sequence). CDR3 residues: CATSRPSSGLVPDTQYF. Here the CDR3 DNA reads TGTGCCACCAGCAGACCGTCATCGGGACTAGTTCCAGATACGCAGTATTTT.

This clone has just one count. The CDR3 sequence is CASSGLQGLSNQPQHF. The CDR3, as DNA: TGTGCCAGTAGTGGCCTACAGGGACTAAGCAATCAGCCCCAGCATTTT. This rearrangement joins TRBV19 to TRBJ1-5; TRBD1 might be the D (6 bases). Trimming stripped 5 bases from V and 1 base from J, with 15 bases between. The CDR3 is 16 amino acids. Germline V gene sequence: CDR1 LNHDA, CDR2 SQIVND (reference sequence).

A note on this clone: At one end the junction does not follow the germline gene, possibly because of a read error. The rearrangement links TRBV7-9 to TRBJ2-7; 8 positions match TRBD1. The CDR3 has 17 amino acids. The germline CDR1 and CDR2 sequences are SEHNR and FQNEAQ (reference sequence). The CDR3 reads CSSSPRFMGTGSYEQYF. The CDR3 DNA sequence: TGTTCCAGCAGCCCTCGCTTTATGGGGACAGGTTCCTACGAGCAGTACTTC.

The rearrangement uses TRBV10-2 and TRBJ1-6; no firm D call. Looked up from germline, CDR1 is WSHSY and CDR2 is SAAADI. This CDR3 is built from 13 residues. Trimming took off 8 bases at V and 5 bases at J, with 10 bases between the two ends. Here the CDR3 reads CASGARNNSPLHF. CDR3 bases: TGCGCCAGCGGAGCCAGAAATAATTCACCCCTCCACTTT.

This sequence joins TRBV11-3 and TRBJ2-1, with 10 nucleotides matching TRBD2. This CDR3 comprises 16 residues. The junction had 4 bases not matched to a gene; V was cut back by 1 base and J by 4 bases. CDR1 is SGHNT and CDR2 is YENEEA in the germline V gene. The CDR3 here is CASSLGLAGRYNEQFF. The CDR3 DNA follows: TGTGCCAGCAGCTTAGGACTAGCGGGTCGATACAATGAGCAGTTCTTC.

The CDR3 here is CASSEVRSAGEQFF. Written as DNA, the CDR3 is TGTGCCAGCAGTGAAGTTCGGTCGGCAGGTGAGCAGTTCTTC. The V call is TRBV2, the J call TRBJ2-1, with D unclear. Trimming cost V 1 base and J 9 bases, with 13 bases left between them. CDR1 is SNHLY and CDR2 is FYNNEI in the germline V gene. The CDR3 runs 14 residues.

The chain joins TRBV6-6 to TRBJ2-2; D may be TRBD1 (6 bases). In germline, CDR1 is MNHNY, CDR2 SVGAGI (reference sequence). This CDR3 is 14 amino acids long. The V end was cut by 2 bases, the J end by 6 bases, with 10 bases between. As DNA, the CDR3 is TGTGCCAGCAGTTACAAGGGGGTTTCCGGGGAGCTGTTTTTT. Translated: CASSYKGVSGELFF.

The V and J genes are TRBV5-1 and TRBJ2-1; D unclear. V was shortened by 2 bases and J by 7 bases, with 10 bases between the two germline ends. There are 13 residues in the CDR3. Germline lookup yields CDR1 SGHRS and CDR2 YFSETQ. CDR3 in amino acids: CASSFGVVNEQFF. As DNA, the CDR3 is TGCGCCAGCAGCTTCGGAGTCGTTAATGAGCAGTTCTTC.

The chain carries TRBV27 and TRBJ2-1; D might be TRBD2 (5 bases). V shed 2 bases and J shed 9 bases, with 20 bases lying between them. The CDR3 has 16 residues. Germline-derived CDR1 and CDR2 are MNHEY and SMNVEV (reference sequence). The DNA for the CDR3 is TGTGCCAGCAGTTTAAAGATGGCGAGCGGCTCCGGTGAGCAGTTCTTC. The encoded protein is CASSLKMASGSGEQFF.

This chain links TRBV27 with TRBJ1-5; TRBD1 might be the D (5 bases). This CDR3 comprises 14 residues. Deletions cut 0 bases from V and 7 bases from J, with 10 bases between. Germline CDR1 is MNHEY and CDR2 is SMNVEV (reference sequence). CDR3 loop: CASSLSQGRQPQHF. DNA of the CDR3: TGTGCCAGCAGTTTATCCCAGGGTAGGCAGCCCCAGCATTTT.

The CDR3 DNA follows: TGTGCCAGCAGTTTCCGGGGGGTCGGGGTAAGAAGAGAAAAACTGTTTTTT. It yields the protein CASSFRGVGVRREKLFF. V gene TRBV27 combines with J gene TRBJ1-4, with D possibly matching TRBD1 (5 bases). The germline V and J ends were trimmed by 3 bases and 8 bases, with 22 bases remaining between them. CDR3 length equals 17 residues. Germline V CDR1 and CDR2: MNHEY, SMNVEV (reference sequence).

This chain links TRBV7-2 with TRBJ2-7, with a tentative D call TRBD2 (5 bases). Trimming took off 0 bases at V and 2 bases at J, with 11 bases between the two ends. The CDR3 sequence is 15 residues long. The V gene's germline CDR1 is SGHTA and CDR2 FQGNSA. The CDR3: CASSLASSRTYEQYF. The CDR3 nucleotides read TGTGCCAGCAGCTTAGCTTCTAGCAGAACCTACGAGCAGTACTTC. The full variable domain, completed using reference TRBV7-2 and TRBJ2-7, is GAGVSQSPSNKVTEKGKDVELRCDPISGHTALYWYRQSLGQGLEFLIYFQGNSAPDKSGLPSDRFSAERTGGSVSTLTIQRTQQEDSAVYLCASSLASSRTYEQYFGPGTRLTVT.

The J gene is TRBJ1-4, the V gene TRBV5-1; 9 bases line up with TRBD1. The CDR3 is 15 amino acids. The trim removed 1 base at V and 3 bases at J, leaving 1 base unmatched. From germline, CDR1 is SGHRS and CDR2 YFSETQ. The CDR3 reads CASSLYRGPNEKLFF. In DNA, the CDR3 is TGCGCCAGCAGCTTGTACAGGGGGCCTAATGAAAAACTGTTTTTT. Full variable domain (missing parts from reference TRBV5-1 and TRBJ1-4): KAGVTQTPRYLIKTRGQQVTLSCSPISGHRSVSWYQQTPGQGLQFLFEYFSETQRNKGNFPGRFSGRQFSNSRSEMNVSTLELGDSALYLCASSLYRGPNEKLFFGSGTQLSVL.

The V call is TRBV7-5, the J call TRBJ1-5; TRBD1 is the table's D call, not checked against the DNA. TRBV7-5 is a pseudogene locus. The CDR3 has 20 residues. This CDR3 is CARSLDRRQGAPDGNQPQHF. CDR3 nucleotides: TGTGCCAGAAGCTTAGATCGTAGACAGGGGGCGCCGGACGGCAATCAGCCCCAGCATTTT.

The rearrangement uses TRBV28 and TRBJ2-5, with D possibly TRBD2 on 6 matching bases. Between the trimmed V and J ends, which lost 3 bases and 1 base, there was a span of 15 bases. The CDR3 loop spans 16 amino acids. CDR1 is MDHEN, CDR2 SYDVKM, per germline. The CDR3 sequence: CASSFEVGTFQETQYF. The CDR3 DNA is TGTGCCAGCAGTTTCGAAGTTGGGACTTTCCAAGAGACCCAGTACTTC.

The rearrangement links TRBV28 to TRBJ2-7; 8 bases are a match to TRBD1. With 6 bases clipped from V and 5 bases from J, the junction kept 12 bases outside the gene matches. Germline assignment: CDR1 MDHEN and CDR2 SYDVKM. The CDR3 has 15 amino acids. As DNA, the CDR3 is TGTGCCAGCAGCCAACGACAGGGGTCCTTCGACGAGCAGTACTTC. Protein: CASSQRQGSFDEQYF.

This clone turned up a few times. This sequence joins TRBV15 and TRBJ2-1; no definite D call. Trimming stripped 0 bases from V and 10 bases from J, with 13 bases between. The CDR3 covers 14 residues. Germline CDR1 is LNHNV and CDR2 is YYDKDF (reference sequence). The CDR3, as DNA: TGTGCCACCAGCAGAGATATAGATGTGAAGGAGCAGTTCTTC. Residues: CATSRDIDVKEQFF.

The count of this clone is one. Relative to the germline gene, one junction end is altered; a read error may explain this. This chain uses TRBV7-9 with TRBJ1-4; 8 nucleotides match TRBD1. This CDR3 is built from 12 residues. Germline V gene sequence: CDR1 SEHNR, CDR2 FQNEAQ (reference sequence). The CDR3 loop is CASSLAQGARLF. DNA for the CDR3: TGTGCCAGCAGCTTAGCCCAGGGGGCGCGTCTTTTT.

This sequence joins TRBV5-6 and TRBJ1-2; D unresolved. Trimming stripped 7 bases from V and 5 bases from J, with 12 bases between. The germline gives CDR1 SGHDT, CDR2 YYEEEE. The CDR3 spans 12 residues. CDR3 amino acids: CASRIGSYGYTF. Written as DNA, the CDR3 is TGTGCCAGCCGAATCGGTTCGTATGGCTACACCTTC.

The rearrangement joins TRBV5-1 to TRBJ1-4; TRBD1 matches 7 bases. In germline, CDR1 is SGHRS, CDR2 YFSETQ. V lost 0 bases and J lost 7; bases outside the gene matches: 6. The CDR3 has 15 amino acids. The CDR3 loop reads CASSLGDRESEKLFF. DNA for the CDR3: TGCGCCAGCAGCTTGGGAGACAGGGAATCTGAAAAACTGTTTTTT.

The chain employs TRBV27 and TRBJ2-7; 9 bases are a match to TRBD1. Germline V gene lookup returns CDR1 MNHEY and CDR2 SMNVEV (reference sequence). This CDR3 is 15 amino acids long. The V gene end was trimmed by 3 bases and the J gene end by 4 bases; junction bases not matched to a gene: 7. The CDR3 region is CASSFQEGQGYEQYF. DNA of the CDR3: TGTGCCAGCAGTTTCCAAGAGGGACAGGGTTACGAGCAGTACTTC.

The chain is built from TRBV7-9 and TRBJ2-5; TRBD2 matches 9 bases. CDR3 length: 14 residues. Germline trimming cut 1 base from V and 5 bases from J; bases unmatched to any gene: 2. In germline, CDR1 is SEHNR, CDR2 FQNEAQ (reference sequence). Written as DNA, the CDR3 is TGTGCCAGCAGCTTAGGCCTAGCGGGGGAGACCCAGTACTTC. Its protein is CASSLGLAGETQYF. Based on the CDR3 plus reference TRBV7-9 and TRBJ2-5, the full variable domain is DTGVSQNPRHKITKRGQNVTFRCDPISEHNRLYWYRQTLGQGPEFLTYFQNEAQLEKSRLLSDRFSAERPKGSFSTLEIQRTEQGDSAMYLCASSLGLAGETQYFGPGTRLLVL.